Below, one T cell receptor beta chain is given with its context. No antigen is known for it. This specimen belongs to a study of shared clonotypes between healthy human individuals. CD8 cells classed as naive were CD45RO-negative and positively selected for CCR7, excluding terminally differentiated effector memory CD45RA+ cells. Donors had no recently reported acute infections or vaccinations and were HIV-negative. Broader study findings: When naive CD4 clonotypes were compared across a handful of donors, around 5% were shared. Memory subsets had estimated richness that was generally smaller than that of naive subsets.

CDR1 and CDR2 (germline): SGHVS, FNYEAQ. With 1 base removed from V and 2 bases from J, the gap between germline ends came to 17 bases. The CDR3 consists of 17 residues. DNA at approximately 200 ng, roughly 30,000 T cell genomes, went into sorted-subset replicate PCRs. Method: immunoSEQ multiplex PCR; TCRdb's copy keeps in-frame clones and lacks some. The sample records almost 700,000 clones, about 91% being singletons. This chain connects TRBV7-6 to TRBJ2-5; a weak D match, TRBD2 (6 bases). The clonotype comes from a man aged 30 to 45 in good health. Source material: naive CD8+ T cells sorted from blood. In DNA form, the CDR3 reads TGTGCCAGCAGCTTAGATCGGGGCGGGACCTATCAAGAGACCCAGTACTTC. Its translation: CASSLDRGGTYQETQYF.